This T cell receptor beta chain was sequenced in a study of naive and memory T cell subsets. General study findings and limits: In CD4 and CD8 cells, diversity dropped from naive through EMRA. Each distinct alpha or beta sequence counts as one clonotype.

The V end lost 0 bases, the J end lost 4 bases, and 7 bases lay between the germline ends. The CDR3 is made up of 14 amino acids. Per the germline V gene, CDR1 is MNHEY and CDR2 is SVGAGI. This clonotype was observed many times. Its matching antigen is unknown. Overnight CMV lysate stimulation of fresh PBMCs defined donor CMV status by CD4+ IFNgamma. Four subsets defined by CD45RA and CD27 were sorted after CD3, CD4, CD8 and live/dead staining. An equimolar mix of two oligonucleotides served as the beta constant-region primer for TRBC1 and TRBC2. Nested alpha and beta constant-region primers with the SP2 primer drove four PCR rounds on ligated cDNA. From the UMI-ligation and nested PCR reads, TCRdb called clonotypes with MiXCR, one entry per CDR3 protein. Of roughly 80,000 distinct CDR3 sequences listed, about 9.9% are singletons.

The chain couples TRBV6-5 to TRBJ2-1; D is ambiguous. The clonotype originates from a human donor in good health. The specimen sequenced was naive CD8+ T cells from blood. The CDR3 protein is CASSYSGRYNEQFF. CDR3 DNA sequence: TGTGCCAGCAGTTACTCCGGACGATACAATGAGCAGTTCTTC.